A selection of T cell receptor beta chains follows, all from one sample in a study of T-cell reconstitution after alpha-beta-depleted transplantation in children. MiXCR was run by TCRdb on the PCR reads, yielding one entry per CDR3 protein. This table holds about 350,000 distinct CDR3 sequences, roughly 14% found once. Source: PBMCs, taken from the stem cell graft. These receptors all stem from a human donor who donated a stem cell graft to a child with Fanconi anemia. CDR3s include the opening cysteine and the closing phenylalanine or tryptophan. The D gene is left open where the match is weak. Part of the rows lack a size; the others show once, few, many or a class for expanded clones.

V gene: TRBV3-1
clone size: NA
J gene: TRBJ1-6
D gene: TRBD1
CDR3 protein: CASSRGQGVSLHF
CDR3 DNA: TGTGCCAGCAGCCGCGGACAGGGGGTGTCCCTCCACTTT

V gene: TRBV5-1
clone size: many
J gene: TRBJ2-5
D gene: NA
CDR3 protein: CASSLGPYQETQYF
CDR3 DNA: TGCGCCAGCAGCTTGGGGCCGTATCAAGAGACCCAGTACTTC

V gene: TRBV5-1
clone size: few
J gene: TRBJ1-2
D gene: TRBD1
CDR3 protein: CASSLNAGGRGYTF
CDR3 DNA: TGCGCCAGCAGCTTGAACGCAGGGGGTCGTGGCTACACCTTC

V gene: TRBV4-2
clone size: few
J gene: TRBJ2-3
D gene: NA
CDR3 protein: CASSQERSGITDTQYF
CDR3 DNA: TGTGCCAGCAGCCAAGAGAGAAGCGGAATCACAGATACGCAGTATTTT

V gene: TRBV7-6
clone size: few
J gene: TRBJ2-1
D gene: TRBD1
CDR3 protein: CASSLSPDRRTGERFF
CDR3 DNA: TGTGCCAGCAGCTTATCTCCAGATCGAAGGACAGGGGAACGGTTCTTC

V gene: TRBV5-1
clone size: NA
J gene: TRBJ1-4
D gene: NA
CDR3 protein: CASSTGRATNEKLFF
CDR3 DNA: TGCGCCAGCAGCACAGGACGGGCAACTAATGAAAAACTGTTTTTT

V gene: TRBV5-7
clone size: NA
J gene: TRBJ1-1
D gene: NA
CDR3 protein: CASSSGGGLGTEAFF
CDR3 DNA: TGTGCCAGCAGCTCCGGGGGGGGGCTAGGGACTGAAGCTTTCTTT

V gene: TRBV6-5
clone size: few
J gene: TRBJ1-5
D gene: NA
CDR3 protein: CASSSGGGSQPQHF
CDR3 DNA: TGTGCCAGCAGTTCAGGCGGGGGAAGTCAGCCCCAGCATTTT

V gene: TRBV7-8
clone size: NA
J gene: TRBJ1-1
D gene: NA
CDR3 protein: CASSSRGVLGTEAFF
CDR3 DNA: TGTGCCAGCAGCTCTAGGGGGGTCCTAGGGACTGAAGCTTTCTTT

V gene: TRBV5-5
clone size: NA
J gene: TRBJ2-1
D gene: NA
CDR3 protein: CASSLGGGMGEQFF
CDR3 DNA: TGTGCCAGCAGTCTGGGGGGCGGAATGGGTGAGCAGTTCTTC

V gene: TRBV20-1
clone size: NA
J gene: TRBJ2-3
D gene: TRBD2
CDR3 protein: CSASSGGGQGTQYF
CDR3 DNA: TGCAGTGCTAGCTCGGGGGGGGGCCAGGGTACGCAGTATTTT

V gene: TRBV18
clone size: NA
J gene: TRBJ2-3
D gene: NA
CDR3 protein: CASSPRIELDTQYF
CDR3 DNA: TGTGCCAGCTCACCAAGGATAGAGTTGGATACGCAGTATTTT

V gene: TRBV7-8
clone size: few
J gene: TRBJ2-2
D gene: TRBD1
CDR3 protein: CASSLGDRYTGELFF
CDR3 DNA: TGTGCCAGCAGCTTAGGGGACAGATACACCGGGGAGCTGTTTTTT

V gene: TRBV10-2
clone size: few
J gene: TRBJ2-1
D gene: NA
CDR3 protein: CASGQYNEQFF
CDR3 DNA: TGCGCCAGTGGACAGTACAATGAGCAGTTCTTC

V gene: TRBV7-2
clone size: NA
J gene: TRBJ2-3
D gene: NA
CDR3 protein: CASSSYMAGSTDTQYF
CDR3 DNA: TGTGCCAGCAGCTCATACATGGCAGGGTCCACAGATACGCAGTATTTT

V gene: TRBV12-3/TRBV12-4
clone size: NA
J gene: TRBJ2-4
D gene: NA
CDR3 protein: CASSFKGTADIQYF
CDR3 DNA: TGTGCCAGCAGTTTTAAGGGGACGGCGGACATTCAGTACTTC

V gene: TRBV30
clone size: few
J gene: TRBJ1-1
D gene: NA
CDR3 protein: CAWSVLVATEAFF
CDR3 DNA: TGTGCCTGGAGTGTACTGGTAGCTACTGAAGCTTTCTTT

V gene: TRBV20-1
clone size: few
J gene: TRBJ1-5
D gene: NA
CDR3 protein: CSATPARLFSNQPQHF
CDR3 DNA: TGCAGTGCTACCCCCGCTCGACTATTCAGCAATCAGCCCCAGCATTTT

V gene: TRBV30
clone size: NA
J gene: TRBJ1-1
D gene: NA
CDR3 protein: CAWSGSGLEAFF
CDR3 DNA: TGTGCCTGGAGCGGGAGTGGGTTGGAAGCTTTCTTT

V gene: TRBV4-3
clone size: NA
J gene: TRBJ2-4
D gene: NA
CDR3 protein: CASSQDGRANIQYF
CDR3 DNA: TGCGCCAGCAGCCAAGATGGCAGGGCGAACATTCAGTACTTC

V gene: TRBV5-1
clone size: many
J gene: TRBJ2-1
D gene: TRBD2
CDR3 protein: CASSLVTSGVNEQFF
CDR3 DNA: TGCGCCAGCAGCTTGGTTACTAGCGGGGTGAATGAGCAGTTCTTC

V gene: TRBV12-3/TRBV12-4
clone size: NA
J gene: TRBJ1-4
D gene: NA
CDR3 protein: CASSFSGEGEKLFF
CDR3 DNA: TGTGCCAGCAGTTTTTCAGGGGAAGGGGAAAAACTGTTTTTT

V gene: TRBV14
clone size: NA
J gene: TRBJ1-1
D gene: NA
CDR3 protein: CASSPWTVTEAFF
CDR3 DNA: TGTGCCAGCAGCCCCTGGACAGTGACTGAAGCTTTCTTT

V gene: TRBV29-1
clone size: many
J gene: TRBJ2-1
D gene: TRBD2
CDR3 protein: CSVEPSGGYEQFF
CDR3 DNA: TGCAGCGTTGAGCCTAGCGGGGGGTATGAGCAGTTCTTC

V gene: TRBV6-8
clone size: NA
J gene: TRBJ2-4
D gene: NA
CDR3 protein: CASSPQVLENIQYF
CDR3 DNA: TGTGCCAGCAGCCCGCAGGTCCTTGAAAACATTCAGTACTTC

V gene: TRBV29-1
clone size: NA
J gene: TRBJ2-1
D gene: NA
CDR3 protein: CSVESFDSVLNEQFF
CDR3 DNA: TGCAGCGTTGAAAGCTTCGACAGCGTTCTCAATGAGCAGTTCTTC

V gene: TRBV3-1
clone size: NA
J gene: TRBJ1-2
D gene: NA
CDR3 protein: CASSQERGYTF
CDR3 DNA: TGTGCCAGCAGCCAAGAGCGAGGCTACACCTTC

V gene: TRBV5-1
clone size: NA
J gene: TRBJ1-1
D gene: TRBD1
CDR3 protein: CASSAGQGAATEAFF
CDR3 DNA: TGCGCCAGCAGCGCGGGACAGGGGGCAGCCACTGAAGCTTTCTTT

V gene: TRBV6-2/TRBV6-3
clone size: NA
J gene: TRBJ1-2
D gene: NA
CDR3 protein: CASTRRGFGGYTF
CDR3 DNA: TGTGCCAGCACCAGAAGGGGGTTTGGAGGCTACACCTTC

V gene: TRBV5-6
clone size: NA
J gene: TRBJ2-3
D gene: NA
CDR3 protein: CASRGGGSDTQYF
CDR3 DNA: TGTGCCAGCAGAGGGGGGGGGTCAGATACGCAGTATTTT

V gene: TRBV6-2/TRBV6-3
clone size: few
J gene: TRBJ2-5
D gene: NA
CDR3 protein: CASRDTTQETQYF
CDR3 DNA: TGTGCCAGCAGGGATACTACCCAAGAGACCCAGTACTTC

V gene: TRBV28
clone size: once
J gene: TRBJ2-5
D gene: NA
CDR3 protein: CVSSLQDQETQYF
CDR3 DNA: TGTGTCAGCAGTTTGCAGGATCAAGAGACCCAGTACTTC

V gene: TRBV28
clone size: few
J gene: TRBJ1-5
D gene: NA
CDR3 protein: CASSFPSSNQPQHF
CDR3 DNA: TGTGCCAGCAGTTTCCCCAGTAGCAATCAGCCCCAGCATTTT

V gene: TRBV15
clone size: NA
J gene: TRBJ2-1
D gene: TRBD2
CDR3 protein: CATSTWTSSGDEQFF
CDR3 DNA: TGTGCCACCAGCACCTGGACTAGTTCAGGCGATGAGCAGTTCTTC

V gene: TRBV15
clone size: NA
J gene: TRBJ1-1
D gene: NA
CDR3 protein: CATSRGLSGAFF
CDR3 DNA: TGTGCCACCAGCAGAGGTTTGAGTGGAGCTTTCTTT

V gene: TRBV5-4
clone size: few
J gene: TRBJ2-1
D gene: TRBD2
CDR3 protein: CASSPSLAGNYNEQFF
CDR3 DNA: TGTGCCAGCAGCCCGAGCCTAGCGGGGAACTACAATGAGCAGTTCTTC

V gene: TRBV7-3
clone size: few
J gene: TRBJ1-1
D gene: NA
CDR3 protein: CASSLKVNIGGPNTEAFF
CDR3 DNA: TGTGCCAGCAGCTTAAAAGTTAATATAGGGGGGCCGAACACTGAAGCTTTCTTT

V gene: TRBV5-1
clone size: few
J gene: TRBJ2-2
D gene: NA
CDR3 protein: CASSLTNSNTGELFF
CDR3 DNA: TGCGCCAGCAGCTTGACCAATTCGAACACCGGGGAGCTGTTTTTT

V gene: TRBV20-1
clone size: many
J gene: TRBJ1-5
D gene: TRBD1
CDR3 protein: CSATTGGAAQPQHF
CDR3 DNA: TGCAGTGCTACAACAGGGGGGGCGGCTCAGCCCCAGCATTTT

V gene: TRBV7-6
clone size: NA
J gene: TRBJ2-6
D gene: NA
CDR3 protein: CASSLLRVTPSGANVLTF
CDR3 DNA: TGTGCCAGCAGCTTGCTCCGTGTGACCCCATCCGGGGCCAACGTCCTGACTTTC

V gene: TRBV6-2/TRBV6-3
clone size: few
J gene: TRBJ1-1
D gene: NA
CDR3 protein: CASRRSGAAWNTEAFF
CDR3 DNA: TGTGCCAGCCGAAGGTCAGGGGCAGCCTGGAACACTGAAGCTTTCTTT

V gene: TRBV20-1
clone size: NA
J gene: TRBJ1-2
D gene: NA
CDR3 protein: CSAAVGAFYGYTF
CDR3 DNA: TGCAGTGCTGCCGTGGGGGCCTTCTATGGCTACACCTTC

V gene: TRBV25-1
clone size: NA
J gene: TRBJ1-1
D gene: TRBD1
CDR3 protein: CASREAGGNTEAFF
CDR3 DNA: TGTGCCAGCAGAGAAGCAGGGGGGAACACTGAAGCTTTCTTT

V gene: TRBV29-1
clone size: few
J gene: TRBJ1-1
D gene: TRBD1
CDR3 protein: CSVEADRGPEAFF
CDR3 DNA: TGCAGCGTTGAAGCGGACAGGGGACCTGAAGCTTTCTTT

V gene: TRBV4-2
clone size: NA
J gene: TRBJ1-2
D gene: NA
CDR3 protein: CASSPSNPVEGGYTF
CDR3 DNA: TGTGCCAGCTCCCCTAGCAACCCTGTTGAGGGTGGCTACACCTTC

V gene: TRBV6-5
clone size: NA
J gene: TRBJ2-2
D gene: NA
CDR3 protein: CASSSRDFTGELFF
CDR3 DNA: TGTGCCAGCAGTTCCCGGGACTTCACCGGGGAGCTGTTTTTT